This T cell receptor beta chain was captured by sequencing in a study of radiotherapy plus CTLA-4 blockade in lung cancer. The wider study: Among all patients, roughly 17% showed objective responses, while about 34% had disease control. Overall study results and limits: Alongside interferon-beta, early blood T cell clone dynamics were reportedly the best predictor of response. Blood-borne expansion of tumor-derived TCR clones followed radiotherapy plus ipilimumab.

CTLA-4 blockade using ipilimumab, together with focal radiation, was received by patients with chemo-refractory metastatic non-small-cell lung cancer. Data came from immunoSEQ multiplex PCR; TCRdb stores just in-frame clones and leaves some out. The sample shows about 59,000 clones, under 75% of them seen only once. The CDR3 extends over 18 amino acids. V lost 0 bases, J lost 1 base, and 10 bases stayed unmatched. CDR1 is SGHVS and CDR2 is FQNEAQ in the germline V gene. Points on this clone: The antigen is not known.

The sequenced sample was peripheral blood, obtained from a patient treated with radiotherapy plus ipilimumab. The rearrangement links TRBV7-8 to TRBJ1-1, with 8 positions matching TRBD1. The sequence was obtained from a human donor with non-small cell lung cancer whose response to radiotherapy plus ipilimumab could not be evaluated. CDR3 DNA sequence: TGTGCCAGCAGCTTAGCCCGCCTTCGGACAGGGCCGAACACTGAAGCTTTCTTT. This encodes CASSLARLRTGPNTEAFF.